This TCR beta chain was captured by sequencing in a study of cytomegalovirus exposure and HLA in healthy donors. 60 Vbeta and 13 Jbeta primers were used in PCR. TCRdb's copy holds only in-frame clones and misses some; the assay was immunoSEQ multiplex PCR. The sample shows approximately 190,000 clones, roughly 83% of them seen only once. Points from the study as a whole: In an earlier analysis, in roughly 580 donors, most V segments appeared productive either ~90% or ~30% of the time. Reported findings show TCR beta sequences accurately forecast HLA-A and HLA-B alleles in most subjects. There were several of the most significant clusters that appeared linked to common viral pathogens in a later analysis. CMV antigen specificity was confirmed in vitro for three CMV-associated chains.

Looked up from germline, CDR1 is LGHNT and CDR2 is FRNRAP. The CDR3 runs to 14 residues. Trimming stripped 6 bases from V and 8 bases from J, with 16 bases between. Worth noting for this clone: Its antigen remains unknown.

This receptor was obtained from a boy under 18 in good health and CMV-seronegative. The sample comprised PBMCs. The J gene is TRBJ2-2, the V gene TRBV12-5, with D possibly TRBD2 on 6 matching bases. The CDR3 sequence: CASGGGPTTGELFF. The DNA of the CDR3 is TGTGCTAGTGGGGGAGGACCGACGACTGGGGAGCTGTTTTTT. Looking up the rest from reference TRBV12-5 and TRBJ2-2 gives the full variable domain: DARVTQTPRHKVTEMGQEVTMRCQPILGHNTVFWYRQTMMQGLELLAYFRNRAPLDDSGMPKDRFSAEMPDATLATLKIQPSEPRDSAVYFCASGGGPTTGELFFGEGSRLTVL.